This TCR beta chain was documented in a study of regulatory T cells in long-lasting Graves disease. This clonotype was detected ten times or more. Documented time point: persistent/refractory GD, antithyroid drugs over 5 years with positive TRAb. The TCR library was made from RNA extracted from PBMCs. The V end was cut by 1 base, the J end by 8 bases, with 8 bases between. CDR3 length: 11 amino acids. The germline V gene encodes CDR1 DFQATT and CDR2 SNEGSKA (reference sequence). HTBI primers from iRepertoire and Arm-PCR of CDR3 regions yielded the TCR beta libraries. One entry per CDR3 protein results from TCRdb running MiXCR on the multiplex PCR reads. In the table there are approximately 500,000 distinct CDR3 sequences, under 25% of which are singletons.

The TCR was taken from a female donor with Graves disease. Here the sequenced sample was peripheral blood mononuclear cells (PBMCs), taken when the disease was refractory, from a patient treated with antithyroid drugs. The chain joins TRBV20-1 to TRBJ1-2; maybe TRBD1 (5 bases). The CDR3, as DNA: TGCAGTGCTAGAGGGGGCGGCGGCTACACCTTC. It translates to CSARGGGGYTF.